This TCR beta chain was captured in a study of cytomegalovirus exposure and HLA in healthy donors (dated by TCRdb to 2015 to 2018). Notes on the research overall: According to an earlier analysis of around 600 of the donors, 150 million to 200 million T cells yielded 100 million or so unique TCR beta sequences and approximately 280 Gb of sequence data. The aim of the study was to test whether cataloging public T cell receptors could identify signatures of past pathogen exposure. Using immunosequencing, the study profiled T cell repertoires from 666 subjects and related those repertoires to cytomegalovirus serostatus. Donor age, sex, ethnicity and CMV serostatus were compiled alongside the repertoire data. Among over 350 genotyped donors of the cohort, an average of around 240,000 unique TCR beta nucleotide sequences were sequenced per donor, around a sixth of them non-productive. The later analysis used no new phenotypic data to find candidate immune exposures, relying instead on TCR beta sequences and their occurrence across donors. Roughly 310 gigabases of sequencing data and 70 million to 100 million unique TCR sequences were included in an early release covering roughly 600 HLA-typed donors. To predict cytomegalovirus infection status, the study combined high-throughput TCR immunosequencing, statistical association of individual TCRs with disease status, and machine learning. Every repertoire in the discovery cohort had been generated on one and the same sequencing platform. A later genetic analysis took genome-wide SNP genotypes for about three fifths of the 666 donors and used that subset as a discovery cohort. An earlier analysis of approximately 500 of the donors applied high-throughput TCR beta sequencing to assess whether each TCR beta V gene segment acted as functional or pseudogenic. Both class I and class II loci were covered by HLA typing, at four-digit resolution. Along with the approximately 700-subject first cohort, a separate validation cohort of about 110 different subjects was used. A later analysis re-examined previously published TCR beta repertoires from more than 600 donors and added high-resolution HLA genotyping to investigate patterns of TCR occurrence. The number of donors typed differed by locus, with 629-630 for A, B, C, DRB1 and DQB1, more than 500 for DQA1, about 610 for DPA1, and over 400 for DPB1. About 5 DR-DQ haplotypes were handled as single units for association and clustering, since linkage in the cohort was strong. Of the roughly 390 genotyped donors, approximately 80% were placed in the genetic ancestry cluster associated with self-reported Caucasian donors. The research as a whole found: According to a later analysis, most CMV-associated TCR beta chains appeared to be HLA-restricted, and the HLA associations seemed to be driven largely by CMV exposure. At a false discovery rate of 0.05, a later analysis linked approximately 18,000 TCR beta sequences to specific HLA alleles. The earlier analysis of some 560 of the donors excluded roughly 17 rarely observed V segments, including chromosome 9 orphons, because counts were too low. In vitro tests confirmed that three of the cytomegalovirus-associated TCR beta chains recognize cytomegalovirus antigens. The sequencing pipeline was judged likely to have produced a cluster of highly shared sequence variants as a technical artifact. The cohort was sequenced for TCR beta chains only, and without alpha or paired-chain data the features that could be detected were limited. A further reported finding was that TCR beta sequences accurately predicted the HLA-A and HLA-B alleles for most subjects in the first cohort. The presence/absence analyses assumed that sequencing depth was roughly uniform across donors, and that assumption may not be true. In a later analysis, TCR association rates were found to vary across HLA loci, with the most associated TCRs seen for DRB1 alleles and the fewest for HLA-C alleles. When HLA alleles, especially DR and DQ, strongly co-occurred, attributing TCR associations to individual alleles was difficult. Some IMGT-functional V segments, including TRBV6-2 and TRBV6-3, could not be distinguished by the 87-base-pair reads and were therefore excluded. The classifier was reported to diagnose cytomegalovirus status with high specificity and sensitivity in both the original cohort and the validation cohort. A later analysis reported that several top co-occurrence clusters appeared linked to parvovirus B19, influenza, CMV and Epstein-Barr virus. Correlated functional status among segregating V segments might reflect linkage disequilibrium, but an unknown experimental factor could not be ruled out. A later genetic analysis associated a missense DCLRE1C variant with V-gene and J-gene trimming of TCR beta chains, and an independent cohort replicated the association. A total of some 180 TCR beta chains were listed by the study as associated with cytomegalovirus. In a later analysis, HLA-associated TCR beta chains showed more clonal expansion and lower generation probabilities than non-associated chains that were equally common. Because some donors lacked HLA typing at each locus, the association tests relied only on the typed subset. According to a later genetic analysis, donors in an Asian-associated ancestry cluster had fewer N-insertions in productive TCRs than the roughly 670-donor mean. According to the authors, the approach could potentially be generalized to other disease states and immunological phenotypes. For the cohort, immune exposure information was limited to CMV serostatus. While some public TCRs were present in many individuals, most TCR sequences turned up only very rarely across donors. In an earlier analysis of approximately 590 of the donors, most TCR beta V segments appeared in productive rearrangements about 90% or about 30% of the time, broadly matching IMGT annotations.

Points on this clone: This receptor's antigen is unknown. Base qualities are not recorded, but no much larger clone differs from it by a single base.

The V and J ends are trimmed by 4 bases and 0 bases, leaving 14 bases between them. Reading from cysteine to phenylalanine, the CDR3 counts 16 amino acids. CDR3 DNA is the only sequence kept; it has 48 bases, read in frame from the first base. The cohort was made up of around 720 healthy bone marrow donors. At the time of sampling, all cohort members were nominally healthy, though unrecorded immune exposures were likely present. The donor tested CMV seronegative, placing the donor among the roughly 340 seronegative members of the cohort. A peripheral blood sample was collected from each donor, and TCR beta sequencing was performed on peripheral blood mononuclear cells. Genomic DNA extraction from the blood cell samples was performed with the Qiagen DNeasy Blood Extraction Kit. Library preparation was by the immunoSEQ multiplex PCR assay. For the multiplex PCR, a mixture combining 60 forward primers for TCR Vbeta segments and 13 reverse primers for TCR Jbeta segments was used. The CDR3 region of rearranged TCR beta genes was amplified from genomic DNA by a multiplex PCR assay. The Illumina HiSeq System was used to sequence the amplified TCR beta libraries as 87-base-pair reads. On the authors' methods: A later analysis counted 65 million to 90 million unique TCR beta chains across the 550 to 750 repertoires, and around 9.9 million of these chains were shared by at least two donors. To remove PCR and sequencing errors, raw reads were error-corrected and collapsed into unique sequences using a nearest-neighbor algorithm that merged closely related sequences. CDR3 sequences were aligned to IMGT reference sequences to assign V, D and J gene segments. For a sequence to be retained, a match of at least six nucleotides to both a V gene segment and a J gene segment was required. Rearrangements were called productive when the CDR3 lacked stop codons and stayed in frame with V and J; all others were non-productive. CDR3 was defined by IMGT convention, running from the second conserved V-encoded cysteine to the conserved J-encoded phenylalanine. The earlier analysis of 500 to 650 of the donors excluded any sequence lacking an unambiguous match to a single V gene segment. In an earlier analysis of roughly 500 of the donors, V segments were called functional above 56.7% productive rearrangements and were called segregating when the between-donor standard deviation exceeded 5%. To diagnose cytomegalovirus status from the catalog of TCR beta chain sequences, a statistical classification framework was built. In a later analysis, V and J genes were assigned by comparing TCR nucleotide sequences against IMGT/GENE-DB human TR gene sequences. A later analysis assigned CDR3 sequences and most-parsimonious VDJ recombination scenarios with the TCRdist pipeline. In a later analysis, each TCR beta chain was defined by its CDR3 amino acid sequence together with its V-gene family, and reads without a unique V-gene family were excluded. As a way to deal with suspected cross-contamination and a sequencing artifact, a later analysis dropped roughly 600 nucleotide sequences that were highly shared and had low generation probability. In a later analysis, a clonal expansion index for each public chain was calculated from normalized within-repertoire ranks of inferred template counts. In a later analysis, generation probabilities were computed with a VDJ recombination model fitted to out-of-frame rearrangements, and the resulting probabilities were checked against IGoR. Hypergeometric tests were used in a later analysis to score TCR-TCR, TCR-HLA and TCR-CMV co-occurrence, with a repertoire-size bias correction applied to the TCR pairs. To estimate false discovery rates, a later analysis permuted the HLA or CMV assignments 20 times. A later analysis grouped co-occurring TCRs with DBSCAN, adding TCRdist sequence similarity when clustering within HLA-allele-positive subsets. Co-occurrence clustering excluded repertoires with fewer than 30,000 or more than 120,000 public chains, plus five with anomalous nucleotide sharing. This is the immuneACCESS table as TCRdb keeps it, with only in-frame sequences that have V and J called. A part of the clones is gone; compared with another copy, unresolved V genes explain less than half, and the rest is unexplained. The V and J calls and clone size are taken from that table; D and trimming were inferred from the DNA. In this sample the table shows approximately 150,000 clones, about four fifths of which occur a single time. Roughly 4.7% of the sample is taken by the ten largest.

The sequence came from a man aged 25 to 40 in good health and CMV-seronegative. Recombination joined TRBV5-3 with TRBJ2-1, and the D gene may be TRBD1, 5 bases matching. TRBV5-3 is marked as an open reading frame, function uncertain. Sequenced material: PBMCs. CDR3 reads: CARSHPKTVSYNEQFF. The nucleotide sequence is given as TGTGCCAGAAGCCATCCCAAGACAGTCTCCTACAATGAGCAGTTCTTC.